The rows below give T cell receptor beta chains drawn from one sample of a study of glioma-infiltrating T cells. MiXCR was run by TCRdb on the multiplex PCR reads, yielding one entry per CDR3 protein. Of 85,000 to 110,000 distinct CDR3 sequences listed, about 30% were seen once; the top ten hold 40% to 45%. The sample taken for sequencing was glioma tissue, nonneoplastic brain tissue, or PBMCs (not recorded which). The receptors shown here come from a human donor with low-grade glioma or glioblastoma, undergoing nonglioma brain surgery, or in good health (not recorded which). Each CDR3 is given with its conserved first and last residue. D genes are given only for firm matches. Clone size is given for some rows only: seen once, a few or many times, or a class if the clone is expanded.

D | J | V | size | DNA | CDR3
. | TRBJ2-7 | TRBV6-6 | medium-sized | TGTGCCAGCAGTTACTCGCGGCAGTCCCACGAGCAGTACTTC | CASSYSRQSHEQYF
. | TRBJ1-1 | TRBV7-3 | many | TGTGCCAGCAGCTGGAACATGAACACTGAAGCTTTCTTT | CASSWNMNTEAFF
. | TRBJ1-5 | TRBV18 | many | TGTGCCAGCTCACCAGGGGGAATAAACAGGGCAAGGCAGCCCCAGCATTTT | CASSPGGINRARQPQHF
. | TRBJ1-5 | TRBV3-1 | many | TGTGCCAGCAGCCAAGATCGGGGCCAGCCCCAGCATTTT | CASSQDRGQPQHF
. | TRBJ1-2 | TRBV2 | . | TGTGCCAGCAGGATCTCGGGAGTCTATGGCTACACCTTC | CASRISGVYGYTF
. | TRBJ2-5 | TRBV6-1 | . | TGTGCCAGCTCCCTGTCCTGGGTCCAAGAGACCCAGTACTTC | CASSLSWVQETQYF
. | TRBJ1-6 | TRBV4-1 | few | TGCGCCAGCAGCCACCCGACAGACTATAATTCACCCCTCCACTTT | CASSHPTDYNSPLHF
. | TRBJ2-3 | TRBV27 | many | TGTGCCACCTACACAACTAGCACAGATACGCAGTATTTT | CATYTTSTDTQYF
. | TRBJ1-2 | TRBV6-1 | many | TGTGCCAGCAGTGATACTACAGAGTTGTATGGCTACACCTTC | CASSDTTELYGYTF
. | TRBJ2-3 | TRBV12-3/TRBV12-4 | many | TGTGCCAGCAGTTCTTTGTTGGAGCCTAGCACAGATACGCAGTATTTT | CASSSLLEPSTDTQYF
. | TRBJ1-6 | TRBV4-1 | . | TGCGCCAGCAGCCAGTATTCAGGGTCACACCTCCACTTT | CASSQYSGSHLHF
. | TRBJ2-5 | TRBV24-1 | many | TGTGCCACCAGTGGGGGGTCAGAGACCCAGTACTTC | CATSGGSETQYF
. | TRBJ1-1 | TRBV11-2 | . | TGTGCCAGCAGCTTATTAAGGGGCTCCACTGAAGCTTTCTTT | CASSLLRGSTEAFF
. | TRBJ1-3 | TRBV7-2 | few | TGTGCCAGCAGCCCATCTAGCTCTGGAAACACCATATATTTT | CASSPSSSGNTIYF
. | TRBJ1-1 | TRBV19 | many | TGTGCCAGTAGTATCCCGAACACTGAAGCTTTCTTT | CASSIPNTEAFF
. | TRBJ2-3 | TRBV29-1 | many | TGCAGCCCCCGGGGGAGCACAGATACGCAGTATTTT | CSPRGSTDTQYF
TRBD1 | TRBJ2-3 | TRBV5-1 | . | TGCGCCAGCAGCTTGGACGGACAGGGTAGCACAGATACGCAGTATTTT | CASSLDGQGSTDTQYF
. | TRBJ2-1 | TRBV4-3 | . | TGCGCCAGCAGCCTGCATAGTGGACACGACCCCTACAATGAGCAGTTCTTC | CASSLHSGHDPYNEQFF
. | TRBJ2-1 | TRBV18 | few | TGTGCCAGCTCACCCCGAGGCCCAGGACGCAATGAGCAGTTCTTC | CASSPRGPGRNEQFF
TRBD2 | TRBJ2-2 | TRBV28 | many | TGTGCCAGCAACTCCAGACCGGGACTAGCTGCCGGGGAGCTGTTTTTT | CASNSRPGLAAGELFF
. | TRBJ2-4 | TRBV6-2/TRBV6-3 | many | TGTGCCACCATGATTCAGGGATTAGCCAAAAACATTCAGTACTTC | CATMIQGLAKNIQYF
. | TRBJ1-2 | TRBV29-1 | many | TGCAGCGTTGGGGAGGGACGAGGCTACACCTTC | CSVGEGRGYTF
TRBD1 | TRBJ2-3 | TRBV20-1 | . | TGCAGTGCTAGTAGCCCAGACAGGGATCCCACAGATACGCAGTATTTT | CSASSPDRDPTDTQYF
. | TRBJ2-5 | TRBV27 | many | TGTGCCAGCAGTGCCATGGGGACCCAGTACTTC | CASSAMGTQYF
. | TRBJ1-5 | TRBV27 | medium-sized | TGTGCCAGCAGTTCGAAGGGCCGACATCAGCCCCAGCATTTT | CASSSKGRHQPQHF
. | TRBJ2-1 | TRBV5-1 | few | TGCGCCAGCGCCGTGACAACTTACAATGAGCAGTTCTTC | CASAVTTYNEQFF
TRBD1 | TRBJ1-6 | TRBV18 | many | TGTGCCAGCTCACCACCGGACAGGGTTAGTTATTCACCCCTCCACTTT | CASSPPDRVSYSPLHF
. | TRBJ1-3 | TRBV7-9 | . | TGTGCCAGCAGCTTACGCGGTATCTCTGGAAACACCATATATTTT | CASSLRGISGNTIYF
TRBD1 | TRBJ1-1 | TRBV28 | many | TGTGCCAGCAGTCCCGGACAGGCTATGGCTGAAGCTTTCTTT | CASSPGQAMAEAFF
. | TRBJ1-2 | TRBV7-9 | few | TGTGCCAGCAGTTACACTACAGCATCCCGCTATGGCTACACCTTC | CASSYTTASRYGYTF
. | TRBJ1-1 | TRBV9 | . | TGTGCCAGCAGCGGAGAAAGGGAAGCTTTCTTT | CASSGEREAFF
. | TRBJ2-5 | TRBV12-3/TRBV12-4 | few | TGTGCCAGCAGTTGGGACCAAGAGACCCAGTACTTC | CASSWDQETQYF
TRBD2 | TRBJ2-5 | TRBV6-1 | . | TGTGCCAGCAGCCGACCGACTAGCGGGGTAAAAGAGACCCAGTACTTC | CASSRPTSGVKETQYF
TRBD1 | TRBJ2-7 | TRBV7-2 | many | TGTGCCAGCAGCTTAGCGAGGGCAGGGGGCTCCGAGCAGTACTTC | CASSLARAGGSEQYF
. | TRBJ2-7 | TRBV20-1 | . | TGCAGTGCTTTTCCTCACAGGGATACGGGAGAGCAGTACTTC | CSAFPHRDTGEQYF
. | TRBJ2-3 | TRBV7-2 | . | TGTGCCAGCAGCACCAGGGCGTTCACAGATACGCAGTATTTT | CASSTRAFTDTQYF
. | TRBJ1-1 | TRBV19 | few | TGTGCCAGTAGTACAGGGAACACTGAAGCTTTCTTT | CASSTGNTEAFF
. | TRBJ1-2 | TRBV12-3/TRBV12-4 | . | TGTGCCAGCAGTTTGGGGGGGATTAATGGCTACACCTTC | CASSLGGINGYTF
. | TRBJ2-2 | TRBV5-4 | few | TGTGCCAGCAGCTTGGGGGGCCTGGTTCACACCGGGGAGCTGTTTTTT | CASSLGGLVHTGELFF
. | TRBJ2-1 | TRBV5-1 | once | TGCGCCAGCAGCTTAATGAGTGGGGGCACACAAGGCAATAAGCAGTTCTTC | CASSLMSGGTQGNKQFF
TRBD2 | TRBJ2-1 | TRBV6-2/TRBV6-3 | many | TGTGCCAGCAGTTACGACGGCGGGGGGGCCTACAATGAGCAGTTCTTC | CASSYDGGGAYNEQFF
TRBD1 | TRBJ2-7 | TRBV3-1 | many | TGTGCCAGCAGCTCCTACGGGACAGGGGTTGAGCAGTACTTC | CASSSYGTGVEQYF
. | TRBJ1-1 | TRBV19 | few | TGTGCCAGTAGTATTCTGGAGGGTGACACTGAAGCTTTCTTT | CASSILEGDTEAFF
. | TRBJ2-1 | TRBV20-1 | many | TGCAGTGCTAAGTTCTCCCAAACCAATGAGCAGTTCTTC | CSAKFSQTNEQFF
. | TRBJ1-2 | TRBV2 | many | TGTGCCAGCAGTGAAGCGTGGACAGCTAACTATGGCTACACCTTC | CASSEAWTANYGYTF